Presented here are 5 T cell receptor beta chains from one specimen sequenced in a study of T cell responses to AZD1222 COVID-19 vaccine. Sequencing used immunoSEQ multiplex PCR; TCRdb keeps in-frame clones, though not all of them. The sample shows tens of thousands of clones, 88% of them seen only once. The sample in question was peripheral blood, obtained 28 days after the second AZD1222 dose. These receptors came from an adult who received the AZD1222 COVID-19 vaccine.

The gene calls are TRBV6-5 and TRBJ2-5; 13 bases map to TRBD2. This CDR3 has 16 residues. CDR1 and CDR2 from the germline V gene are MNHEY and SVGAGI. V was clipped by 2 bases and J by 2 bases; unmatched bases: 2. CDR3 bases: TGTGCCAGCAGTTACGGGGGACTAGCGGGGCAAGAGACCCAGTACTTC. It codes for CASSYGGLAGQETQYF.

The V and J genes are TRBV7-8 and TRBJ1-5; TRBD1 aligns across 9 bases. CDR3 length equals 15 residues. The trim removed 3 bases at V and 7 bases at J, leaving 7 bases unmatched. Germline V gives CDR1 SGHVS, CDR2 FQNEAQ. For the CDR3, the DNA is TGTGCCAGCAGCTTTCGGGGGACAGGGTCCCAGCCCCAGCATTTT. This translates into CASSFRGTGSQPQHF.

The chain combines TRBV29-1 with TRBJ2-7, with 8 bases fitting TRBD1. This CDR3 is built from 12 residues. Germline loops: CDR1 SQVTM, CDR2 ANQGSEA. After removal of 5 bases from V and 7 bases from J, the junction contained 7 bases not matched to a gene. The CDR3 DNA is TGCAGCGTTTCAGGGGGCCAACGGGAGCAGTACTTC. This encodes CSVSGGQREQYF.

The chain uses TRBV19 and TRBJ1-5; D possibly corresponds to TRBD1 (6 bases). V lost 7 bases and J lost 9, with 16 bases in between. This CDR3 spans 13 amino acids. CDR1 and CDR2 (germline): LNHDA, SQIVND (reference sequence). Here the CDR3 reads CASMGAQNGPQHF. The CDR3 DNA sequence: TGTGCCAGTATGGGGGCGCAGAATGGGCCCCAGCATTTT.

This clone was counted a single time. This rearrangement joins TRBV28 to TRBJ1-3; D may be TRBD1 (6 bases). Germline V gives CDR1 MDHEN, CDR2 SYDVKM. The CDR3 sequence is 15 residues long. Trimming took off 8 bases at V and 3 bases at J, with 17 bases between the two ends. The CDR3 loop is CASLPGDKLGNTIYF. The CDR3 bases are TGTGCCAGCCTTCCGGGGGACAAACTTGGAAACACCATATATTTT. The full variable domain, in which reference TRBV28 and TRBJ1-3 provide the parts outside the CDR3, is DVKVTQSSRYLVKRTGEKVFLECVQDMDHENMFWYRQDPGLGLRLIYFSYDVKMKEKGDIPEGYSVSREKKERFSLILESASTNQTSMYLCASLPGDKLGNTIYFGEGSWLTVV.